Below, one TCR beta chain is given with its context. Antigen specificity is unknown. Oncomine TCR Beta short-read sequencing was applied to DNA from cultured CD4+ T cells. A single record per CDR3 protein comes from TCRdb applying MiXCR to the PCR reads. The sample records around 13,000 distinct CDR3 sequences, roughly 60% being singletons. Per germline, CDR1 KGHDR and CDR2 SFDVKD. J was trimmed by 4 bases and V by 6 bases; bases with no gene match: 8. The CDR3 covers 15 residues. The data belong to a study of vaccination and CD4 T cells after COVID-19. The treatment: approximately nine-day PBMC culture with coronavirus spike peptide pools or control peptides (ViraFEST assay). Cultures of PBMCs, some 2 million per well, were set up with roughly 9.1 IU/ml IL-2 and roughly 10 ug/ml peptide pools.

The receptor was derived from a human donor who had recovered from COVID-19. The sample comprised CD4+ T cells from blood, cultured in vitro. V gene TRBV24-1 combines with J gene TRBJ2-5, with TRBD2 matching 9 bases. CDR3: CATSRSIAGAETQYF. CDR3 in DNA: TGTGCCACCAGTCGGTCAATAGCGGGAGCAGAGACCCAGTACTTC.